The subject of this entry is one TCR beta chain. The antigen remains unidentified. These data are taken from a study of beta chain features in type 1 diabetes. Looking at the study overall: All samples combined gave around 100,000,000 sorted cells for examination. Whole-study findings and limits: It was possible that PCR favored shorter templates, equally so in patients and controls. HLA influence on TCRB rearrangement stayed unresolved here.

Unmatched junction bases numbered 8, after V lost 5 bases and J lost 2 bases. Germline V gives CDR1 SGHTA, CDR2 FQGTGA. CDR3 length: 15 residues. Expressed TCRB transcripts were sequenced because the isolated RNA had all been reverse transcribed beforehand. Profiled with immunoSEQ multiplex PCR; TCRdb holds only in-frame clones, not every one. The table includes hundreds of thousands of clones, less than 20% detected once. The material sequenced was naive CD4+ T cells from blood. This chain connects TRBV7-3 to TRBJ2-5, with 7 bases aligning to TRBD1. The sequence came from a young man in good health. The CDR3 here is CASSPEPGQQETQYF. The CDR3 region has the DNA TGTGCCAGCAGCCCAGAGCCGGGACAGCAAGAGACCCAGTACTTC.